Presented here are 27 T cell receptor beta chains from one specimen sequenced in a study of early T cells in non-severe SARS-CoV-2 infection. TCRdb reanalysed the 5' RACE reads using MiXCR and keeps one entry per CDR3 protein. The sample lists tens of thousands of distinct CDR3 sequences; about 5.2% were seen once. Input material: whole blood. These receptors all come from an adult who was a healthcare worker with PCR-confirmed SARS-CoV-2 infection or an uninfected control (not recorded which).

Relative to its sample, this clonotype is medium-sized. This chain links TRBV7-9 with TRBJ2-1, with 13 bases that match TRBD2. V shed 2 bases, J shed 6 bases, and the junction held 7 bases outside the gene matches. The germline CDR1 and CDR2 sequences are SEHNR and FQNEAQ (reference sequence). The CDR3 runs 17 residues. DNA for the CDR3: TGTGCCAGCAGCTTAAGGTCACTAGCGGGAGGGTTCAATGAGCAGTTCTTC. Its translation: CASSLRSLAGGFNEQFF.

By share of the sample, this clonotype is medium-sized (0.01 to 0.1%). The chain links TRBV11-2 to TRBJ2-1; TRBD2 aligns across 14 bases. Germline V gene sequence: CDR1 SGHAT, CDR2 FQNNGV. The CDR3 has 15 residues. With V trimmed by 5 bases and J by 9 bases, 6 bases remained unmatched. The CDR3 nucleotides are TGTGCCAGCAGCCTGGGACTAGCGGGAGTTTTTGAGCAGTTCTTC. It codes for CASSLGLAGVFEQFF.

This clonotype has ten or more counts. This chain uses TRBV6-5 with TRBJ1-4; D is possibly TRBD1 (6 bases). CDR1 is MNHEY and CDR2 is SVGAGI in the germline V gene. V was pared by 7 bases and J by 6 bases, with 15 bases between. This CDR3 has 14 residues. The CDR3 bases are TGTGCCAGCAAGGATACAGGGTGGGATGAAAAACTGTTTTTT. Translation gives CASKDTGWDEKLFF.

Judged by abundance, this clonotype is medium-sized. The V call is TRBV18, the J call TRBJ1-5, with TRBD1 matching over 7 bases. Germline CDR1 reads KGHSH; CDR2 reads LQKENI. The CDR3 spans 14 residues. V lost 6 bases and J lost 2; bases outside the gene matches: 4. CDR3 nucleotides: TGTGCCAGCTCGGACGACAGGGGCAATCAGCCCCAGCATTTT. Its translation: CASSDDRGNQPQHF.

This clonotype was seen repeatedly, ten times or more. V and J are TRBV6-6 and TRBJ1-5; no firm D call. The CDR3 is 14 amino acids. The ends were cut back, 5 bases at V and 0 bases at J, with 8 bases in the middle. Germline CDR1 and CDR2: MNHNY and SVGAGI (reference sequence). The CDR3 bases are TGTGCCAGCAGTCGGACCGATAGCAATCAGCCCCAGCATTTT. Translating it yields CASSRTDSNQPQHF.

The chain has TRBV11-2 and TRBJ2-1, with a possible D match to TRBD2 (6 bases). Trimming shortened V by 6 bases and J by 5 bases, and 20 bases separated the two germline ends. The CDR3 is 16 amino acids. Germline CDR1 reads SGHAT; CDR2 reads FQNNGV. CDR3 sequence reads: CASSPPGIAVNNEQFF. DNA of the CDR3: TGTGCCAGCAGTCCGCCGGGAATAGCGGTCAACAATGAGCAGTTCTTC.

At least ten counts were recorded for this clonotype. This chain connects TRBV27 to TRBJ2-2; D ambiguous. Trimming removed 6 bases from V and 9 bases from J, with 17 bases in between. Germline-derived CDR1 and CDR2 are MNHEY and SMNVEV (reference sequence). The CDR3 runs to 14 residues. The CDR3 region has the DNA TGTGCCAGCAGCTCGATGGGCCATACAAGGGAGCTGTTTTTT. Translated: CASSSMGHTRELFF.

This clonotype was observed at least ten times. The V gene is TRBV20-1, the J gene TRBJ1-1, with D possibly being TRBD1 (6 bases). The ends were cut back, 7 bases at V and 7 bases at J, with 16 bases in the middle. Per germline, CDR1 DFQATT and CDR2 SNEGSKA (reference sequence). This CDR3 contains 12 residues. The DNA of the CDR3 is TGCAGTGTCAGGGGTAATCAGCTTGAAGCTTTCTTT. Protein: CSVRGNQLEAFF.

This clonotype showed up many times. DNA for the CDR3: TGTGCCAGCAGCTCAGGGTGGCTCGCAGATACGCAGTATTTT. Protein sequence: CASSSGWLADTQYF. The chain couples TRBV7-2 to TRBJ2-3, with D maybe TRBD1 (5 bases). Germline V lookup: CDR1 SGHTA, CDR2 FQGNSA. The length of the CDR3 is 14 residues. V dropped 4 bases and J dropped 4 bases, with 12 bases sitting between them.

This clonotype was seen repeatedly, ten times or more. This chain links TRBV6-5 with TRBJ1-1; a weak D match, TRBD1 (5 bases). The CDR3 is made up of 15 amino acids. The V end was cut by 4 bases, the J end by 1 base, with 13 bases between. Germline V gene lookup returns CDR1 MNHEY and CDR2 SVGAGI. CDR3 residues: CASSSSGAPNTEAFF. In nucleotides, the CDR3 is TGTGCCAGCAGTTCCTCTGGGGCCCCGAACACTGAAGCTTTCTTT.

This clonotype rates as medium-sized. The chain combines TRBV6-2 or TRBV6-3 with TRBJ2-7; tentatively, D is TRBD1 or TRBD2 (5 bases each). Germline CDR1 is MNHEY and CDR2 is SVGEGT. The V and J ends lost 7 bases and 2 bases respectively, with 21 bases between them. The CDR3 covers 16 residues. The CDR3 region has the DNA TGTGCCAGCACCGCCATGGCTATGGGGGAAGCCTACGAGCAGTACTTC. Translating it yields CASTAMAMGEAYEQYF.

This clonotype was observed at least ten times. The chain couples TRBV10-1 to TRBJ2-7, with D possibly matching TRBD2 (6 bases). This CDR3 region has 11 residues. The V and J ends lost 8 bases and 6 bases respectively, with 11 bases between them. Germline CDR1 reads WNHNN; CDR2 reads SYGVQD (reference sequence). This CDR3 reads CASSRGFEQYF. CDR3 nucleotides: TGCGCCAGCTCTCGGGGGTTCGAGCAGTACTTC.

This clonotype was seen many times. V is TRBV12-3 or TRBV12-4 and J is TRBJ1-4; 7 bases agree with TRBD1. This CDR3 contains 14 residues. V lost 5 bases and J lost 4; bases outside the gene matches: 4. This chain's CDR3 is CASSPGQVNEKLFF. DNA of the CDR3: TGTGCCAGCAGTCCAGGACAGGTTAATGAAAAACTGTTTTTT.

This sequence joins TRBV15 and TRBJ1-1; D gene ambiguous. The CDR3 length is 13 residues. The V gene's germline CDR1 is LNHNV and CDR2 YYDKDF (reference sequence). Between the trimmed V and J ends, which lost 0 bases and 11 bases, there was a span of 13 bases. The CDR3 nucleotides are TGTGCCACCAGCAGAGATAAAGGTGGATCGGCTTTCTTT. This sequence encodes CATSRDKGGSAFF.

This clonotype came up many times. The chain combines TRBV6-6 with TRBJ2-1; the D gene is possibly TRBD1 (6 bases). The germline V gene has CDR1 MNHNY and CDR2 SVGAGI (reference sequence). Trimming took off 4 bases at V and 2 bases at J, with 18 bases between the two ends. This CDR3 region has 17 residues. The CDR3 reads CASSSLWGQEAYNEQFF. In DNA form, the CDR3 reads TGTGCCAGCAGTTCCCTTTGGGGGCAGGAGGCCTACAATGAGCAGTTCTTC.

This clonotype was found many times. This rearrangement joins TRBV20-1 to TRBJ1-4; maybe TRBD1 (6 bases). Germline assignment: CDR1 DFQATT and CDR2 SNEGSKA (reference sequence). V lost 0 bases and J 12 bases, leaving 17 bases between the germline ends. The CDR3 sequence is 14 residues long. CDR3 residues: CSARDLFRGSQLFF. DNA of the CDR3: TGCAGTGCTAGAGATCTTTTCAGGGGTTCTCAACTGTTTTTT.

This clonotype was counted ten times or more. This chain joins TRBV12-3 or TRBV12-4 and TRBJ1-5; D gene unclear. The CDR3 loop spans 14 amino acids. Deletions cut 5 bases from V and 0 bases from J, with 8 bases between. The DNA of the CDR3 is TGTGCCAGCAGTGCGGAAGATAGCAATCAGCCCCAGCATTTT. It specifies CASSAEDSNQPQHF.

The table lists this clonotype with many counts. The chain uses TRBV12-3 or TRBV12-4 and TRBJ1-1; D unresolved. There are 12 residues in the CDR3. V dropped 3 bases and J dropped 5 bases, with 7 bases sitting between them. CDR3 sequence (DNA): TGTGCCAGCAGTTTCCGGGGAACTGAAGCTTTCTTT. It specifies CASSFRGTEAFF.

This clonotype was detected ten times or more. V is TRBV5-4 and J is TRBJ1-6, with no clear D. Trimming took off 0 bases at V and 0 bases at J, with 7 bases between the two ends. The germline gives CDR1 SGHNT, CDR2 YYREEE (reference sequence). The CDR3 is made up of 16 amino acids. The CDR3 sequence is CASSLEGSSYNSPLHF. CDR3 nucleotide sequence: TGTGCCAGCAGCTTGGAAGGGAGCTCCTATAATTCACCCCTCCACTTT.

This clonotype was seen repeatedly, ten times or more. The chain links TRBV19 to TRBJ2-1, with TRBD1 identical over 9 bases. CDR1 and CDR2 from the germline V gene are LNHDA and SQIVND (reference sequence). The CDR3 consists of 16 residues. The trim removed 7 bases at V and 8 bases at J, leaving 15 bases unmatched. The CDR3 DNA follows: TGTGCCAGTAACGCCTACGACCGGGACAGGGCCGATGAGCAGTTCTTC. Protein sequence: CASNAYDRDRADEQFF.

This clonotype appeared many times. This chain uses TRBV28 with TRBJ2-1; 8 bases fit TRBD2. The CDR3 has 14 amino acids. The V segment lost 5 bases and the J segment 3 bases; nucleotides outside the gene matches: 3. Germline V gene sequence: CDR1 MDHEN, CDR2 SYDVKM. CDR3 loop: CASSPGLDYNEQFF. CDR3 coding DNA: TGTGCCAGCAGTCCGGGACTAGACTACAATGAGCAGTTCTTC.

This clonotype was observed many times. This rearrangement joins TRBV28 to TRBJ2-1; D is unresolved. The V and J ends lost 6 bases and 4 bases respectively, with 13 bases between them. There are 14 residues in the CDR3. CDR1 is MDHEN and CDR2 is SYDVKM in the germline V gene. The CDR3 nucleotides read TGTGCCAGCAGCCCGACTTACATATACAATGAGCAGTTCTTC. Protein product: CASSPTYIYNEQFF.

This CDR3 is CASSESSGYHYEQYF. The CDR3 bases are TGTGCCAGCAGCGAATCGTCCGGGTACCACTACGAGCAGTACTTC. The chain joins TRBV5-5 to TRBJ2-7; D not certain. V was cut by 4 bases and J by 3 bases, with 17 bases left in between. Germline loops: CDR1 SGHKS, CDR2 YYEKEE (reference sequence). The CDR3 has 15 residues.

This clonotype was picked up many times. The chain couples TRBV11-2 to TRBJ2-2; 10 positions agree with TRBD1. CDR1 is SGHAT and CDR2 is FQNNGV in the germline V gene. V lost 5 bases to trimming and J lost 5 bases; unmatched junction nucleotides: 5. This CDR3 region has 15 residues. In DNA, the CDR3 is TGTGCCAGCAGCGTCGACAGGGGGCGTACCGGGGAGCTGTTTTTT. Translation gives CASSVDRGRTGELFF.

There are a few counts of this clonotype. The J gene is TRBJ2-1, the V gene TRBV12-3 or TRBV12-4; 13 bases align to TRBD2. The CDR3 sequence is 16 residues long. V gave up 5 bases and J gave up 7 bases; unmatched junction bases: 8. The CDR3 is CASSQGLAGSYNEQFF. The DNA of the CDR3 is TGTGCCAGCAGTCAGGGACTAGCGGGAAGTTATAATGAGCAGTTCTTC.

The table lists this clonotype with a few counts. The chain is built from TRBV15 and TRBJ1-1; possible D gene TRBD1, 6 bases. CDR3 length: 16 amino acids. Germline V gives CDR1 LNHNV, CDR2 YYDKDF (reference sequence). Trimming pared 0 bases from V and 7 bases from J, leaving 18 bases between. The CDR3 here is CATSRETPGWGHEAFF. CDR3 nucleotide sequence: TGTGCCACCAGCAGAGAAACCCCGGGCTGGGGGCATGAAGCTTTCTTT.

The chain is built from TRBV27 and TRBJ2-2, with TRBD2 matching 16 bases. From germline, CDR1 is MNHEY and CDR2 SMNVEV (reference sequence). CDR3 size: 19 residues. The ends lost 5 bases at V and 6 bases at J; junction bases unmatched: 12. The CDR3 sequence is CASSPPPGLAGGGSGELFF. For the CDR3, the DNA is TGTGCCAGCAGTCCACCCCCGGGACTAGCGGGAGGGGGGTCCGGGGAGCTGTTTTTT.